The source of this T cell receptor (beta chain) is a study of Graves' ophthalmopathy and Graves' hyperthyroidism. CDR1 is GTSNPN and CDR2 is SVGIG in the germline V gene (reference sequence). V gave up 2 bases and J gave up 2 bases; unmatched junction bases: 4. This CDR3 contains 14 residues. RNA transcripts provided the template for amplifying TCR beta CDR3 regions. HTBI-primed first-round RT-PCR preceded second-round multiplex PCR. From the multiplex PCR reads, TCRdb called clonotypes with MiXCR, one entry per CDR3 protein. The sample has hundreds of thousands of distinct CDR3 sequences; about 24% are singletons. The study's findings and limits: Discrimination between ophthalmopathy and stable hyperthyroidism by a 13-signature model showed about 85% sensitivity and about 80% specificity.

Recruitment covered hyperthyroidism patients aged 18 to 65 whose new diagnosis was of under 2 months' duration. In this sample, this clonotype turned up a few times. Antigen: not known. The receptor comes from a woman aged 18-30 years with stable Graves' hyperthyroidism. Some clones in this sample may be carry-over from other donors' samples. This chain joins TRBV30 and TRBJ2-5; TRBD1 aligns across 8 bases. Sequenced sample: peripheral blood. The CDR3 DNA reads TGTGCCTGGAGTAAGGACAGGGATCAAGAGACCCAGTACTTC. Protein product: CAWSKDRDQETQYF.